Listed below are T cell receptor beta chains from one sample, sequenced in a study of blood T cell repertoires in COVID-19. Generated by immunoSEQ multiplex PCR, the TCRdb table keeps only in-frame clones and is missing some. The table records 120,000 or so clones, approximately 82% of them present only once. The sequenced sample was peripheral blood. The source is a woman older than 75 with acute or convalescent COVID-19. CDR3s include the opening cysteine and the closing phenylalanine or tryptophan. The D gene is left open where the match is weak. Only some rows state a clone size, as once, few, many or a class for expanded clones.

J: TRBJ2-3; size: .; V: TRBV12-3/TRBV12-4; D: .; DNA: TGTGCCAGCAGTTGGGCACGGTCGGATACGCAGTATTTT; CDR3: CASSWARSDTQYF
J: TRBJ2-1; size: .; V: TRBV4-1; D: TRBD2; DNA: TGCGCCAGCAGCCAAGTTCCGGGGGGGGCCCACAATGAGCAGTTCTTC; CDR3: CASSQVPGGAHNEQFF
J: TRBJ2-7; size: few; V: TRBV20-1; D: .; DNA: TGCAGTGCTAGTCGGGAGCAGGCGAGCTCCTACGAGCAGTACTTC; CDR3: CSASREQASSYEQYF
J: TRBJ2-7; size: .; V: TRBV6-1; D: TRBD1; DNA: TGTGCCAGCAGTGAATTTGGGACAGGGATAATCTACGAGCAGTACTTC; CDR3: CASSEFGTGIIYEQYF
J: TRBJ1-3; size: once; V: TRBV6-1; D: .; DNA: TGTGCCAGCAGTGAATTGGGGGGGAGCTCTGGAAACACCATATATTTT; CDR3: CASSELGGSSGNTIYF
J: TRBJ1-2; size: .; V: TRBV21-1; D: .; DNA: TGTGCCAGCAGCAAAACGGCGCAGGGTGGCTTAGCTGGCTACACCTTC; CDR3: CASSKTAQGGLAGYTF
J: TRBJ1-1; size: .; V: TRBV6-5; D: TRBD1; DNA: TGTGCCAGCAGTAGGGGGCTTGAAGCTTTCTTT; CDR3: CASSRGLEAFF
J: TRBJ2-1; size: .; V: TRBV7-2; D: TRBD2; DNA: TGTGCCAGCAGTTTACTAGCGGGCAGCTCCTACAATGAGCAGTTCTTC; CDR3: CASSLLAGSSYNEQFF
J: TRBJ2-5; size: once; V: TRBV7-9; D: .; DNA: TGTGCCAGCAGCTTCCTGGAGACCCAGTACTTC; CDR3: CASSFLETQYF
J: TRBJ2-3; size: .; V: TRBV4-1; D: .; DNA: TGCGCCAGCAGCCAACTTGCAGGGGTGGGGGATACGCAGTATTTT; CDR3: CASSQLAGVGDTQYF
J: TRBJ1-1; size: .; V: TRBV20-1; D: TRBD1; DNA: TGCAGTGCTGGAGACAGGGGGGTTGCTTTCTTT; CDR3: CSAGDRGVAFF
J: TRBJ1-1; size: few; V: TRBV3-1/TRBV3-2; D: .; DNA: TGTGCCAGCAGCCACAGGGTCGACACTGAAGCTTTCTTT; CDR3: CASSHRVDTEAFF
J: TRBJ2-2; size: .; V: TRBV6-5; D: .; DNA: TGTGCCAGCAACAACGGGGGGCCGGCCGGGGAGCTGTTTTTT; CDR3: CASNNGGPAGELFF
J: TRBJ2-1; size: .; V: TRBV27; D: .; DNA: TGTGCCAGCAGTCGGAATAGCGGAGCTTCCTACAATGAGCAGTTCTTC; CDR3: CASSRNSGASYNEQFF
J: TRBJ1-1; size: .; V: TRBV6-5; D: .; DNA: TGTGCCAGCAGTTCGACTTCCAGGGTAAACACTGAAGCTTTCTTT; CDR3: CASSSTSRVNTEAFF
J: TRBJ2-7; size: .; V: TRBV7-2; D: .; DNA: TGTGCCAGCAGCTTTGACTACTCTGGCTACGAGCAGTACTTC; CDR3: CASSFDYSGYEQYF
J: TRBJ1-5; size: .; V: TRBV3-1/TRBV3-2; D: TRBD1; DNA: TGTGCCAGCAGCCAGTCGGCAGGGGGCAGCTGGCAGCCCCAGCATTTT; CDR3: CASSQSAGGSWQPQHF
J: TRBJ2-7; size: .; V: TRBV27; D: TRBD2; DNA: TGTGCCAGCAGTTTAGTTCCAGCGGGGGTCTACGAGCAGTACTTC; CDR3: CASSLVPAGVYEQYF
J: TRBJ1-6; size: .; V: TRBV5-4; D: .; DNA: TGTGCCAGCAGCTTGGAGCAGGTGCCTAATTCACCCCTCCACTTT; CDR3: CASSLEQVPNSPLHF
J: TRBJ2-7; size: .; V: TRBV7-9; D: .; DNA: TGTGCCAGCAGCTTCAGAACGTCCTACGAGCAGTACTTC; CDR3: CASSFRTSYEQYF
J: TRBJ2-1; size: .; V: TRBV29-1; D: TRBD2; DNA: TGCAGCGTGCCCCTAGGGACTAGCGCCTACAATGAGCAGTTCTTC; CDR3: CSVPLGTSAYNEQFF
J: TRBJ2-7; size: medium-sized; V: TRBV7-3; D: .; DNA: TGTGCCAGCAGCCCAAAGGTGGGGGGCGAGCAGTACTTC; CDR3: CASSPKVGGEQYF
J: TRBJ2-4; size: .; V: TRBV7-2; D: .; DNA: TGTGCCAGCAGCTTAGGTGGGGGCTTTCAGTACTTC; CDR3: CASSLGGGFQYF
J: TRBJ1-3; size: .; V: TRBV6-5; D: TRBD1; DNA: TGTGCCACTACAGGGGGTATAGGTGGAAACACCATATATTTT; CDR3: CATTGGIGGNTIYF
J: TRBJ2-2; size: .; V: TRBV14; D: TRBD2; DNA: TGTGCCAGCAGCCGAGGACTAGCGGACACCGGGGAGCTGTTTTTT; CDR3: CASSRGLADTGELFF
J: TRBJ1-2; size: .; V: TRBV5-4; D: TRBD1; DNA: TGTGCCAGCAGCTTCGGACAGGGCGCTAACTATGGCTACACCTTC; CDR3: CASSFGQGANYGYTF
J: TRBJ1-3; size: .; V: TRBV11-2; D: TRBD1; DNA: TGTGCCAGCAGCCCCCGACAGGGGGCGCCTGGAAACACCATATATTTT; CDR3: CASSPRQGAPGNTIYF
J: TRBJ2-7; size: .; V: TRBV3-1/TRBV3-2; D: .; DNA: TGTGCCAGCAGCCATCGGGGAGGATACTACGAGCAGTACTTC; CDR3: CASSHRGGYYEQYF
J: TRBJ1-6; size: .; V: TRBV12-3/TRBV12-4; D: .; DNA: TGTGCCAGCAGTTTGGAGGGTGGATCACCCCTCCACTTT; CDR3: CASSLEGGSPLHF
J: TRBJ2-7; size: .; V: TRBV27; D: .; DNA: TGTGCCAGCCTCCCCTGCGGGCAGTACTTC; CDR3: CASLPCGQYF
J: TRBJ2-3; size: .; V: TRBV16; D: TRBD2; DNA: TGTGCCAGCAGCCCTCTCGGGCGGGAGGGCACGCAGTATTTT; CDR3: CASSPLGREGTQYF
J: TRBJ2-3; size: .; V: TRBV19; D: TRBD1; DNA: TGTGCCAGTACCGCGACAGGGGCCCTTGTCACGCAGTATTTT; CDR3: CASTATGALVTQYF
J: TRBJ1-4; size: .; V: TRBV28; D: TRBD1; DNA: TGTGCCAGCAGTTCACCCTCCCCGATAGACAGGGGGGAAAAACTGTTTTTT; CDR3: CASSSPSPIDRGEKLFF
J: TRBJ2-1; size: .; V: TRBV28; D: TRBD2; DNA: TGTGCCAGCATCCCCTTGGGACTAGCCTCGAGCTCCTACAATGAGCAGTTCTTC; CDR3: CASIPLGLASSSYNEQFF
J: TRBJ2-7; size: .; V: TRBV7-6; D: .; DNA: TGTGCCAGCAGCCACCCCAGACAGCGCGAGCAGTACTTC; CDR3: CASSHPRQREQYF
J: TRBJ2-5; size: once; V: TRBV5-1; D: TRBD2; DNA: TGCGCCAGCAGCTTGGCCCTAGCGGGGGATCGGGAGACCCAGTACTTC; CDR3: CASSLALAGDRETQYF
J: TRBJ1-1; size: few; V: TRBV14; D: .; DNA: TGTGCCAGCAGCCAAGATTCAGGATTGAATACTGAAGCTTTCTTT; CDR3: CASSQDSGLNTEAFF
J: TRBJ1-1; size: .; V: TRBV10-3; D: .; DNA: TGTGCCGTCCGAGCCGGGACTGAGAACACTGAAGCTTTCTTT; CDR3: CAVRAGTENTEAFF
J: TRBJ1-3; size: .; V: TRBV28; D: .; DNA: TGTGCCAGCAGTTCCGACAGGTTTCGGTCTGGAAACACCATATATTTT; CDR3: CASSSDRFRSGNTIYF
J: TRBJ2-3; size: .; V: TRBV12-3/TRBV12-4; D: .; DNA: TGTGCCAGCAGTTTCCCCGGGATAGATACGCAGTATTTT; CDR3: CASSFPGIDTQYF
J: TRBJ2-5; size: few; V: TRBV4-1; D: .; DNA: TGCGCCAGCAGCCAAACCTTTTCCGAGCAAGAGACCCAGTACTTC; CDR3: CASSQTFSEQETQYF
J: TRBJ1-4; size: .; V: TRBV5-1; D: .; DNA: TGCGCCAGCAGCCGGACAGCTGATAATGAAAAACTGTTTTTT; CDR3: CASSRTADNEKLFF
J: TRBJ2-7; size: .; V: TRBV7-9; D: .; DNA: TGTGCCAGCAGCTTAGAGACCTCCGTCGCGGTGCAGTACTTC; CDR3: CASSLETSVAVQYF
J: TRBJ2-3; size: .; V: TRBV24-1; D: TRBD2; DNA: TGTGCCACCAGTCACCGGACTAGCGGGAGTGGCGGTGGTGATACGCAGTATTTT; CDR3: CATSHRTSGSGGGDTQYF
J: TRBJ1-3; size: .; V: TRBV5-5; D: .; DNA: TGTGCCAGCAGCCAAACCAGCAGCAGGGTCGGAAACACCATATATTTT; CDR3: CASSQTSSRVGNTIYF
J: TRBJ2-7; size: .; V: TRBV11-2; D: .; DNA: TGTGCCAGCAGCTTAGTCAGAGGCCGTCTCGAGCAGTACTTC; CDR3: CASSLVRGRLEQYF
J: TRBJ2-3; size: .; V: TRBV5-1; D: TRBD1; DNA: TGCGCCAGCAGCTCTGGGACAGGGGCCTACAGCCAGTATTTT; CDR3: CASSSGTGAYSQYF
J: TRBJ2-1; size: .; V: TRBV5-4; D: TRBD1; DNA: TGTGCCAGCAGCTTTGACGGGACAGAGAATGAGCAGTTCTTC; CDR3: CASSFDGTENEQFF
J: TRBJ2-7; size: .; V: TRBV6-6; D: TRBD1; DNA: TGTGCCAGCAGTCGGACAGGGGGCTTCTACGAGCAGTACTTC; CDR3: CASSRTGGFYEQYF
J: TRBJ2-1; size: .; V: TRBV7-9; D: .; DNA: TGTGCCAGCAGCCTCATGCCACCGGGTTCCGAGCAGTTCTTC; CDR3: CASSLMPPGSEQFF
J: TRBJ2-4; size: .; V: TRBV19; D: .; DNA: TGTGCCAGTAGTATAGTTGGACAACTCGGAAACATTCAGTACTTC; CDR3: CASSIVGQLGNIQYF
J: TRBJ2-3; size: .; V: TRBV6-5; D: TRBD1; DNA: TGTGCCAGCAGTTACTCCAGGGGGCCCCAGGCAGATACGCAGTATTTT; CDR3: CASSYSRGPQADTQYF
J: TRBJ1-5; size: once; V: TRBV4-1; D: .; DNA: TGCGCCAGCAGCCAAGACGAGAACAATCAGCCCCAGCATTTT; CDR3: CASSQDENNQPQHF
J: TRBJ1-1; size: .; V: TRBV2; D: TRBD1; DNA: TGTGCCAGCAACCTTGACAGGGTCACTGAAGCTTTCTTT; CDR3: CASNLDRVTEAFF